This T cell receptor (beta chain) is from a study of OX40 agonist ivuxolimab in advanced cancers. Whole-study results and caveats: Researchers did not establish what antigens the expanded peripheral T cells target. The CD4+ and CD8+ T cells in the blood had expanded clonally by week 6 at 0.1 to 3.0 mg/kg.

This table comes from immunoSEQ multiplex PCR, and its TCRdb copy is limited to in-frame clones, with some not included. The data contain around 150,000 clones, roughly 94% of them seen just once; the ten biggest clones take up around 0.31%. V lost 4 bases to trimming and J lost 3 bases; unmatched junction nucleotides: 10. The CDR3 runs to 17 residues. Per the germline V gene, CDR1 is LGHNA and CDR2 is YSLEER. About this clone: The antigen is unknown.

Sampling of blood occurred at baseline, cycle 4 day 1, and cycle 7 day 1. The sequencing here drew on CD4+ or CD8+ T cells sorted from blood, taken in a trial of the OX40 agonist ivuxolimab. The V and J genes are TRBV4-3 and TRBJ1-4; 8 bases line up with TRBD1. This clonotype originated in an adult with an advanced solid tumor such as melanoma, head and neck, liver or kidney cancer. The CDR3 sequence: CASSLNRGVKSNEKLFF. The CDR3, as DNA: TGCGCCAGCAGCCTTAACAGGGGGGTGAAGTCTAATGAAAAACTGTTTTTT.